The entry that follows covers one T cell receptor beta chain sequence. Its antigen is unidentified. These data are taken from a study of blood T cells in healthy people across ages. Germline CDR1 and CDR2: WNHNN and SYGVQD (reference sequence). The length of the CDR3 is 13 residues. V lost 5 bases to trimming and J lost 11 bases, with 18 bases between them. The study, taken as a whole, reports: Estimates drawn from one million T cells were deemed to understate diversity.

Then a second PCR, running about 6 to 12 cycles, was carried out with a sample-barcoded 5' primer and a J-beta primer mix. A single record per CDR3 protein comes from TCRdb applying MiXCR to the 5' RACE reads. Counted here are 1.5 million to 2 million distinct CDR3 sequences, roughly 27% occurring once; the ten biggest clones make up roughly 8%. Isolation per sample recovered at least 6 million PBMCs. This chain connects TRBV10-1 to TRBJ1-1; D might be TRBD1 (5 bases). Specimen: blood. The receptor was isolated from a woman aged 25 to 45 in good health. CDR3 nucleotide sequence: TGCGCCAGCAGTCCCGGACAACGAGGTATGGCTTTCTTT. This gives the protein CASSPGQRGMAFF.